This T cell receptor (beta chain) was obtained from a study of radiotherapy plus CTLA-4 blockade in lung cancer. Clones were read by immunoSEQ multiplex PCR, and TCRdb kept only the in-frame ones, dropping some. The sample lists over 60,000 clones, around 87% occurring once. The sample consisted of peripheral blood, taken from a patient treated with radiotherapy plus ipilimumab. This TCR was recovered from a human donor with non-small cell lung cancer who had stable disease on radiotherapy plus ipilimumab.

The CDR3 region has the DNA TGCGCCAGCAGCGCATCAGGCTCTGGAAACACCATATATTTT. This sequence encodes CASSASGSGNTIYF. The rearrangement uses TRBV5-1 and TRBJ1-3; D gene unclear. Looked up from germline, CDR1 is SGHRS and CDR2 is YFSETQ. V lost 4 bases to trimming and J lost 0 bases, with 8 bases between them. The CDR3 extends over 14 amino acids.